Here is one T cell receptor (beta chain) with its context. The antigen it binds to is not known. There are no base qualities to consult, and no much larger clone falls within one base. Library creation used the immunoSEQ multiplex PCR assay. A mixture of 60 forward primers for TCR Vbeta segments and 13 reverse primers for TCR Jbeta segments was used in the multiplex PCR. The CDR3 region of rearranged TCR beta genes was amplified from genomic DNA with a multiplex PCR assay. The Illumina HiSeq System was used to sequence the amplified TCR beta libraries as 87-base-pair reads. In the source study's methods: A later analysis counted tens of millions of unique TCR beta chains across the roughly 700 repertoires, and 10 million to 11 million of these chains were shared by at least two donors. Raw reads were error-corrected and collapsed into unique sequences with a nearest-neighbor algorithm that merged closely related sequences to remove PCR and sequencing errors. Alignment of CDR3 sequences to IMGT reference sequences was used to assign V, D and J gene segments. For a sequence to be retained, at least a six-nucleotide match to both a V gene segment and a J gene segment was required. Rearrangements were classified as productive when the CDR3 lacked stop codons and remained in frame with V and J, and all other rearrangements were classified as non-productive. Following IMGT convention, CDR3 was defined as the stretch from the second conserved V-encoded cysteine up to the conserved J-encoded phenylalanine. The earlier analysis of a few hundred of the donors excluded any sequence lacking an unambiguous match to a single V gene segment. An earlier analysis of 450 to 650 of the donors called V segments functional above 56.7% productive rearrangements and segregating when the between-donor standard deviation exceeded 5%. A statistical classification framework was developed to diagnose cytomegalovirus status using the catalog of TCR beta chain sequences. In a later analysis, V and J genes were assigned by comparing TCR nucleotide sequences against IMGT/GENE-DB human TR gene sequences. In a later analysis, CDR3 sequences and most-parsimonious VDJ recombination scenarios were assigned using the TCRdist pipeline. In a later analysis, each TCR beta chain was defined by its CDR3 amino acid sequence together with its V-gene family, and reads lacking a unique V-gene family were excluded. A later analysis removed nearly 600 highly shared, low-generation-probability nucleotide sequences to deal with suspected cross-contamination and a sequencing artifact. For each public chain, a later analysis derived a clonal expansion index from normalized ranks of inferred template counts within each repertoire. Generation probabilities in a later analysis came from a VDJ recombination model fitted to out-of-frame rearrangements, and those results were checked against IGoR. In a later analysis, hypergeometric tests were used to score TCR-TCR, TCR-HLA and TCR-CMV co-occurrence, with a repertoire-size bias correction applied to TCR pairs. False discovery rates were estimated in a later analysis by permuting HLA or CMV assignments 20 times. In a later analysis, co-occurring TCRs were grouped with DBSCAN, and TCRdist sequence similarity was added when clustering was performed within HLA-allele-positive subsets. Co-occurrence clustering excluded repertoires with fewer than 30,000 or more than 120,000 public chains, plus five with anomalous nucleotide sharing. The source is immuneACCESS, and TCRdb retained only in-frame sequences with V and J called. Part of the clones is not carried over; for the studies checked, unresolved V genes explain less than half of this, and the remainder is unexplained. That table furnishes V, J and clone size, whereas the DNA furnished D and trimming. Here the sample has tens of thousands of clones; approximately 60% occur a single time. The ten largest clonotypes hold around a fifth of the sample.

This sample stems from a study of cytomegalovirus exposure and HLA in healthy donors (dated by TCRdb to 2016 to 2017). Study-level background: In an earlier analysis of fewer than 750 of the donors, 276 Gb of sequence data and approximately 120 million unique TCR beta sequences from about 179 million T cells were reported. Of the 300 to 450 genotyped donors, 65% to 90% fell in the genetic ancestry cluster associated with self-reported Caucasian donors. Several DR-DQ haplotypes were treated as single units for association and clustering because of strong linkage in the cohort. An early release that covered more than 550 HLA-typed donors contained approximately 300 gigabases of sequencing data and about 84 million unique TCR sequences. To study patterns of TCR occurrence, a later analysis re-analyzed previously published TCR beta repertoires from several hundred donors and added high-resolution HLA genotyping. Alongside the repertoire data, information on donor age, sex, ethnicity and CMV serostatus was compiled. An earlier analysis of 500 to 750 of the donors applied high-throughput TCR beta sequencing to assess whether each TCR beta V gene segment acted as functional or pseudogenic. Besides the first cohort of about 730 subjects, a separate validation cohort made up of over a hundred different subjects was used. A later genetic analysis took genome-wide SNP genotypes for about 65% of the roughly 670 donors and used that subset as a discovery cohort. Typing coverage differed by locus: A, B, C, DRB1 and DQB1 were typed in roughly 620-630 donors, DQA1 in approximately 520, DPA1 in 600 to 610, and DPB1 in just under 480. Both class I and class II loci were covered by HLA typing, at four-digit resolution. The study used immunosequencing to profile the T cell repertoires of approximately 650 subjects and linked those repertoires to cytomegalovirus serostatus. Among some 410 genotyped donors of the cohort, an average of approximately 220,000 unique TCR beta nucleotide sequences was sequenced per donor, of which about 19% were non-productive. To predict cytomegalovirus infection status, the study combined high-throughput TCR immunosequencing, statistical association of individual TCRs with disease status, and machine learning. The study aimed to test whether cataloging public T cell receptors could reveal signatures of past pathogen exposure. All discovery cohort repertoires had been generated on a single sequencing platform. In the later analysis, no new phenotypic data were used to find candidate immune exposures; instead, reliance was placed on TCR beta sequences and their occurrence across donors. Paper-wide results and their limitations: The authors suggested that the approach could potentially be generalized to other disease states and immunological phenotypes. According to a later analysis, parvovirus B19, influenza, CMV and Epstein-Barr virus appeared linked to several top co-occurrence clusters. Strong co-occurrence of HLA alleles, especially DR and DQ, made assigning TCR associations to individual alleles difficult. According to a later analysis, TCR association rates differed among HLA loci, with DRB1 alleles showing the most associated TCRs and HLA-C alleles showing the fewest. In this cohort, only TCR beta chains were sequenced, and detectable features were limited by the absence of alpha or paired-chain data. A further reported finding was that TCR beta sequences accurately predicted the HLA-A and HLA-B alleles for most subjects in the first cohort. Because some donors lacked HLA typing at each locus, the association tests relied only on the typed subset. Three of the identified cytomegalovirus-associated TCR beta chains were confirmed in vitro to be specific for cytomegalovirus antigens. About 17 rarely observed V segments, including chromosome 9 orphons, were excluded from the earlier analysis of a few hundred of the donors because counts were too low. V-gene and J-gene trimming of TCR beta chains was associated with a missense DCLRE1C variant in a later genetic analysis, and the association was replicated in an independent cohort. A later genetic analysis reported fewer N-insertions in productive TCRs among donors in an Asian-associated ancestry cluster than the roughly 620-donor mean. For the cohort, immune exposure information was limited to CMV serostatus. A cluster of highly shared sequence variants was judged likely to be a technical artifact of the sequencing pipeline. Sequencing depth was assumed to be roughly uniform across donors in the presence/absence analyses, though that assumption may not hold. In the study, 164 TCR beta chains were listed as associated with cytomegalovirus. In an earlier analysis of more than 500 of the donors, most TCR beta V segments appeared in productive rearrangements about 87% or about 30% of the time, broadly matching IMGT annotations. At a false discovery rate of 0.05, a later analysis linked around 15,000 TCR beta sequences to specific HLA alleles. According to a later analysis, most CMV-associated TCR beta chains appeared to be HLA-restricted, and the HLA associations seemed to be driven largely by CMV exposure. Most TCR sequences were seen in very few donors, while some public TCRs were found in many individuals. In a later analysis, HLA-associated TCR beta chains were found to be more clonally expanded and to have lower generation probabilities than equally common non-associated chains. The classifier was reported to diagnose cytomegalovirus status with high specificity and sensitivity in both the original cohort and the validation cohort. Correlated functional status among segregating V segments might reflect linkage disequilibrium, but an unknown experimental factor could not be ruled out.

The cohort was made up of approximately 670 healthy bone marrow donors. At the time of sampling, all cohort members were nominally healthy, though unrecorded immune exposures were likely present. The donor tested CMV seropositive and was one of the 289 seropositive cohort members. Every donor gave a peripheral blood sample, and the peripheral blood mononuclear cells from that sample were used for TCR beta sequencing. Genomic DNA was extracted from the blood cell samples with the Qiagen DNeasy Blood Extraction Kit. The clonotype originates from a woman in her 50s in good health and CMV-seropositive. The sequenced sample consisted of PBMCs.

The CDR3 region: CASGQRAGVGEQFF. In nucleotide form, the sequence is TGTGCCAGCGGACAGAGAGCGGGGGTAGGTGAGCAGTTCTTC. Recombination joined TRBV2 with TRBJ2-1, with 8 middle bases fitting TRBD2. Taken from the germline V gene, the CDR1 and CDR2 loops are SNHLY and FYNNEI. The CDR3 covers 14 residues, taking in both the cysteine and the phenylalanine. Here the CDR3 DNA is all that survives: 42 bases in frame from base 1. V loses 8 bases at its end and J loses 9 bases; junction bases beyond the gene matches: 12.